The rows below give T cell receptor beta chains drawn from one sample of a study of blood T cell repertoires in COVID-19. The protocol was immunoSEQ multiplex PCR, while the TCRdb copy is restricted to in-frame clones and leaves out a portion. This table has approximately 260,000 clones, over 80% appearing once. The sequencing sample was made of peripheral blood. The receptors were sampled from a middle-aged woman with acute or convalescent COVID-19. The CDR3 runs from the conserved cysteine through the conserved F or W. The D gene is left open where the match is weak. Part of the rows lack a size; the others show once, few, many or a class for expanded clones.

CDR3nt,CDR3aa,abundance,v_gene,j_gene,d_gene
TGTGCCAGCAGTTGGGGCACCGAGAACACTGAAGCTTTCTTT,CASSWGTENTEAFF,.,TRBV27,TRBJ1-1,.
TGTGCCAGCAGCCCTGGGACTAGCGGGCCAGAAGAGACCCAGTACTTC,CASSPGTSGPEETQYF,once,TRBV7-7,TRBJ2-5,TRBD2
TGTGCCAGCAGCTCCGCCGGGACAGGGTCTAATCAGCCCCAGCATTTT,CASSSAGTGSNQPQHF,.,TRBV5-6,TRBJ1-5,TRBD1
TGTGCCAGCACTGCGACAGGGGGCGGTGGCAGCAATCAGCCCCAGCATTTT,CASTATGGGGSNQPQHF,.,TRBV19,TRBJ1-5,TRBD1
TGCGCCAGCAGCTCCGGGGACAATCAGCCCCAGCATTTT,CASSSGDNQPQHF,.,TRBV5-1,TRBJ1-5,.
TGTGCCAGCAAGTCAGCAGGGGTGGACTATGGCTACACCTTC,CASKSAGVDYGYTF,.,TRBV25-1,TRBJ1-2,.
TGTGCCACGTCCGGGACTAGCGGGGGGGCTGGCACAGATACGCAGTATTTT,CATSGTSGGAGTDTQYF,.,TRBV24-1,TRBJ2-3,TRBD2
TGTGCCATCAGTGATGGGAGGGGAAGAAACACCGGGGAGCTGTTTTTT,CAISDGRGRNTGELFF,.,TRBV10-3,TRBJ2-2,TRBD2
TGTGCCATCAGTGAGTGGGACAGGGTCACAGATACGCAGTATTTT,CAISEWDRVTDTQYF,.,TRBV10-3,TRBJ2-3,TRBD1
TGTGCCATCAGGGATGCGCGGGGCTCTAGCACAGATACGCAGTATTTT,CAIRDARGSSTDTQYF,.,TRBV10-3,TRBJ2-3,.
TGTGCCAGCAGCCAGGGGCGGGGGAGCACAGATACGCAGTATTTT,CASSQGRGSTDTQYF,.,TRBV7-6,TRBJ2-3,.
TGTGCCAGCAGTTTAGAGTCCCCGGGAGGTAGACCCCTCCACTTT,CASSLESPGGRPLHF,.,TRBV27,TRBJ1-6,.
TGTGCCAGCACGGCGGGGGGGAGAACAGATACGCAGTATTTT,CASTAGGRTDTQYF,.,TRBV6-6,TRBJ2-3,TRBD2
TGTGCCAGCAGCTTAGAGGGGCTCAGCTACACCTTC,CASSLEGLSYTF,.,TRBV11-2,TRBJ1-2,.